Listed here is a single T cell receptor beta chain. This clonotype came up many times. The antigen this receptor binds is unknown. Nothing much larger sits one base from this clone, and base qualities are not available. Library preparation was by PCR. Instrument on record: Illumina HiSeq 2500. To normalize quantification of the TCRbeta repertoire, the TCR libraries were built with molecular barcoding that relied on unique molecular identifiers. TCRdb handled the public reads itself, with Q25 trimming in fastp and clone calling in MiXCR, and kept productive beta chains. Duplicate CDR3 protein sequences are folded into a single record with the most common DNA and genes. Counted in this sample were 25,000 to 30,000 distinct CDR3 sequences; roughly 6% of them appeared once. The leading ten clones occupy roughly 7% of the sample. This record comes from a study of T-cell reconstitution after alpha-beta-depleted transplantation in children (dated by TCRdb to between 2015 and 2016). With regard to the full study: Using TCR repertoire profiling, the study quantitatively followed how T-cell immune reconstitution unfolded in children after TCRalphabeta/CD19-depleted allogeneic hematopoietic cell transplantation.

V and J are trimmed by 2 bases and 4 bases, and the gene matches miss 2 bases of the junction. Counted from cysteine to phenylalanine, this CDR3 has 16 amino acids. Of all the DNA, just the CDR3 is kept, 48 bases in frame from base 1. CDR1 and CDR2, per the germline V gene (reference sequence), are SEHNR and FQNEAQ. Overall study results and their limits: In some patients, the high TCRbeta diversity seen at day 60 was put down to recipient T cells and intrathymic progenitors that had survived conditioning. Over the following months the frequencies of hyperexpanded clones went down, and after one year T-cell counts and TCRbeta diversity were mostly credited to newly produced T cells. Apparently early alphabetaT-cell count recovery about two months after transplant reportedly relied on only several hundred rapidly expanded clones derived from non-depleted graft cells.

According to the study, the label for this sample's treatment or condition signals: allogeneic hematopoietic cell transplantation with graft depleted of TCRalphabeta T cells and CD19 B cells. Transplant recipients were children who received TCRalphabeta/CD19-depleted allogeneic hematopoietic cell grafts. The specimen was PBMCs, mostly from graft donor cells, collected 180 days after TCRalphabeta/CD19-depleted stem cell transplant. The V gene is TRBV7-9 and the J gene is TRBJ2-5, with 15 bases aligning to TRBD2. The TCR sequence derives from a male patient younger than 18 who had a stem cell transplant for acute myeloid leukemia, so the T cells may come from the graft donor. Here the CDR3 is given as CASSLTGLAGGETQYF. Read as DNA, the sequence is TGTGCCAGCAGCTTAACGGGACTAGCGGGAGGAGAGACCCAGTACTTC.